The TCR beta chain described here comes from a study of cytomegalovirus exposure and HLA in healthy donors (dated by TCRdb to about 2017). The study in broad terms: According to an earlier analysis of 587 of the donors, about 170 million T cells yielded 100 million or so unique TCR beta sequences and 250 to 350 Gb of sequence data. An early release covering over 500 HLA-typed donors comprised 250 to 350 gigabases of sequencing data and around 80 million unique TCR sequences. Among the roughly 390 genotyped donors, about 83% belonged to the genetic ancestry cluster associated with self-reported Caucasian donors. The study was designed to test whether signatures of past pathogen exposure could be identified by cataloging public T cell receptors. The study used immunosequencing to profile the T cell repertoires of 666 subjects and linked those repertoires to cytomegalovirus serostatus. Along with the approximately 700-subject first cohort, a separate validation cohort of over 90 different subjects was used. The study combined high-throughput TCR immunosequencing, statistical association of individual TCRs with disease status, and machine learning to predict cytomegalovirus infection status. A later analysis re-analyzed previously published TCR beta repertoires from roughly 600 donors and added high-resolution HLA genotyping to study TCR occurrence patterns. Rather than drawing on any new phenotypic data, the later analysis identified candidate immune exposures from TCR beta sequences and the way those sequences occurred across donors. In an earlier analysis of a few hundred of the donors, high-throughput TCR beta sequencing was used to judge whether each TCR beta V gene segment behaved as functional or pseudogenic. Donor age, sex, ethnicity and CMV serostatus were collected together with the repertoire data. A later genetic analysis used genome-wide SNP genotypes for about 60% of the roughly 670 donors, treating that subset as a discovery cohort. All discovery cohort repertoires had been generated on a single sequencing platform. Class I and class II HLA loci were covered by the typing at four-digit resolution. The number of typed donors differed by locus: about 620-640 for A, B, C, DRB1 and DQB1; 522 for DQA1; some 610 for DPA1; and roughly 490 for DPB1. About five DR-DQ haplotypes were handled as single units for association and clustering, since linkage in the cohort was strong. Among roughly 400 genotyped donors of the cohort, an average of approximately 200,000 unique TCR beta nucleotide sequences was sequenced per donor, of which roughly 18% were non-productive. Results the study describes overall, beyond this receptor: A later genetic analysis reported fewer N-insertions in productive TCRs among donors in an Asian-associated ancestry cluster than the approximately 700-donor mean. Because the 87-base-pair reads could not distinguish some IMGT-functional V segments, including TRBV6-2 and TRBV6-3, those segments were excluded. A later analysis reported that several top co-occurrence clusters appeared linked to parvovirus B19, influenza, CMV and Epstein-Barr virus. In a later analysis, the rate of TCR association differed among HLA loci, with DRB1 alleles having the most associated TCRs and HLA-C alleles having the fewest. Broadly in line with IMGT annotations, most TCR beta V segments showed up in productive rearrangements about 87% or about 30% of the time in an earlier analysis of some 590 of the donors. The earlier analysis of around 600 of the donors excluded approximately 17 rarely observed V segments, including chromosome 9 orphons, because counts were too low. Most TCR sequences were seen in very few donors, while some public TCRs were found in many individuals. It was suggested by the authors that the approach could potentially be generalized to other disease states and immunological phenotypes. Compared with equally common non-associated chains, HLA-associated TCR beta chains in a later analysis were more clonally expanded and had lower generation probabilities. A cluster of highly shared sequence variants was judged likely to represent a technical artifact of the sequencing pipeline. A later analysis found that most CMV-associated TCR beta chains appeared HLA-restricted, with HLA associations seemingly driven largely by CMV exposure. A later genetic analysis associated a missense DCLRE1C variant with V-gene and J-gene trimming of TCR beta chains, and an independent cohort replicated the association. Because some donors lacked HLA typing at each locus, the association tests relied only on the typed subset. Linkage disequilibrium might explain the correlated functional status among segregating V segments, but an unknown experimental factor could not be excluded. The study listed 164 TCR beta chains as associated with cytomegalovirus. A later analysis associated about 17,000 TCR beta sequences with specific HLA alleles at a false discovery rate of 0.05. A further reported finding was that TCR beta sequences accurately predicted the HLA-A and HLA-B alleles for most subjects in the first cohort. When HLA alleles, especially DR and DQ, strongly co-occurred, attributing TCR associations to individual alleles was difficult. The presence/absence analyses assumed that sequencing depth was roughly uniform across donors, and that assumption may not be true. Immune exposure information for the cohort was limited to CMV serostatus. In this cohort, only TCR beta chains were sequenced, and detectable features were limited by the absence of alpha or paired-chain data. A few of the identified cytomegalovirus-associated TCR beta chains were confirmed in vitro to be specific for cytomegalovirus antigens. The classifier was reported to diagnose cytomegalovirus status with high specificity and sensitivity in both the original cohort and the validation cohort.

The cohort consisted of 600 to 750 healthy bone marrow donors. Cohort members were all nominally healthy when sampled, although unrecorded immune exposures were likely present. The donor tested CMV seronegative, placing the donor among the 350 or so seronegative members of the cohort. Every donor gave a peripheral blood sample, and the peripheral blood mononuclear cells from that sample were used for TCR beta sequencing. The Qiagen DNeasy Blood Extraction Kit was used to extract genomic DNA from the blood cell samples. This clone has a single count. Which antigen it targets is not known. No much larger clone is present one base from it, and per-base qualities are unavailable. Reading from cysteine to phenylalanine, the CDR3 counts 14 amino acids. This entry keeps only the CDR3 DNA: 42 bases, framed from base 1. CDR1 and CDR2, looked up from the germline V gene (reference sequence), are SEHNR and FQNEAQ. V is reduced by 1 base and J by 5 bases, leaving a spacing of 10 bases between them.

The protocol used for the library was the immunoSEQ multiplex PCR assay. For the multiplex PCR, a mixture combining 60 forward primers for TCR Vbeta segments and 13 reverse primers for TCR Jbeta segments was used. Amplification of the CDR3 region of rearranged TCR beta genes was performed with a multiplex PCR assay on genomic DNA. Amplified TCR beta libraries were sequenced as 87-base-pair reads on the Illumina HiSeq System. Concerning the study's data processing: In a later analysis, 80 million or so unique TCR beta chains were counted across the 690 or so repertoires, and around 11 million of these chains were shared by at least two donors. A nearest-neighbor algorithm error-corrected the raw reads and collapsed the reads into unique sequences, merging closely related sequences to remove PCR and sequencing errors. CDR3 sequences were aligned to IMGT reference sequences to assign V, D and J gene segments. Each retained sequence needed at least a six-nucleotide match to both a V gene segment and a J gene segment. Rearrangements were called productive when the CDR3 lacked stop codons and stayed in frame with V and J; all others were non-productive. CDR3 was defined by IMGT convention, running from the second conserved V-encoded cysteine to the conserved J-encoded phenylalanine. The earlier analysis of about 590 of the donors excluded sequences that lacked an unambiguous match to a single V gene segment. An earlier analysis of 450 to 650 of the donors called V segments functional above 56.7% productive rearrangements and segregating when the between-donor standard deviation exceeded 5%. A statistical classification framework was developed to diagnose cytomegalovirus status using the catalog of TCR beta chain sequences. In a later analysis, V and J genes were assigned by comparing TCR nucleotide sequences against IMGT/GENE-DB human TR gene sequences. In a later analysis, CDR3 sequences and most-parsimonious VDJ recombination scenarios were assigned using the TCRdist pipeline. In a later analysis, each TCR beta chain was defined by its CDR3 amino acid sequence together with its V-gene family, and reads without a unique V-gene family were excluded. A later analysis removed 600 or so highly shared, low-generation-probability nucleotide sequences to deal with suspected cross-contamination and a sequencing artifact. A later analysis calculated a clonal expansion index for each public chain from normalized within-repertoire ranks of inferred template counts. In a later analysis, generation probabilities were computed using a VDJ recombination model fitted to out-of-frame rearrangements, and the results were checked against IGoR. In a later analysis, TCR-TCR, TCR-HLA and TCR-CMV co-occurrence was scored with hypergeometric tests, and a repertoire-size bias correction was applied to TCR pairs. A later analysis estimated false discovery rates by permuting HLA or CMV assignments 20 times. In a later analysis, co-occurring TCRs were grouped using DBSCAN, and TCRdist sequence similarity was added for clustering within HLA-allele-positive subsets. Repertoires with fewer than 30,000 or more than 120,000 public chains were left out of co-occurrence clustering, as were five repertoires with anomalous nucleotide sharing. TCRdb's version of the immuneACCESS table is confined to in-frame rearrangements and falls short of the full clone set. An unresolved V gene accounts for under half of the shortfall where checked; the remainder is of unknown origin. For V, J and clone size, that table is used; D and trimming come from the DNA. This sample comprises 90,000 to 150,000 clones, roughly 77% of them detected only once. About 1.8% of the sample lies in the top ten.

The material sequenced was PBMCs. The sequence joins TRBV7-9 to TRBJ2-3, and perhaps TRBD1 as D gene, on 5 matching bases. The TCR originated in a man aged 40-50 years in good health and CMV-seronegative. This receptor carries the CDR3 CASSLGRREDTQYF. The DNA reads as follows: TGTGCCAGCAGCTTAGGACGCAGGGAAGATACGCAGTATTTT.